A single sample is the source of the 30 T cell receptor beta chains below, sequenced in a study of T cells in Graves' hyperthyroidism and ophthalmopathy. Amplification of TCR beta CDR3 regions was performed using RNA transcripts as template. During a first-round RT-PCR of the TCR CDR3, the HTBI primer set was used. TCRdb re-analysed the multiplex PCR reads in MiXCR, keeping a single row per CDR3 protein. This sample yields about 620,000 distinct CDR3 sequences, of which 16% are seen a single time; 3.8% belongs to the top ten. Sequencing was performed on blood. Receptors were obtained from a woman in her twenties or thirties with Graves' hyperthyroidism.

This clonotype appeared many times. The chain recombines TRBV12-3 or TRBV12-4 with TRBJ2-3; 12 nucleotides agree with TRBD1. The junction had 7 bases not matched to a gene; V was cut back by 6 bases and J by 3 bases. The CDR3 extends over 16 amino acids. As DNA, the CDR3 is TGTGCCAGCAGCCTCGGGGACAGGGGGCTAACAGATACGCAGTATTTT. Protein sequence: CASSLGDRGLTDTQYF.

The chain carries TRBV5-6 and TRBJ2-1; 8 positions agree with TRBD2. Germline CDR1 is SGHDT and CDR2 is YYEEEE. V lost 4 bases and J lost 9; bases outside the gene matches: 9. The CDR3 is 14 residues long. CDR3 sequence (DNA): TGTGCCAGCAGCGAGAGCGGGAGTAGACGTGAGCAGTTCTTC. The encoded protein is CASSESGSRREQFF.

This clonotype has at least ten counts. This chain's CDR3 is CSASHRWNSPLHF. The CDR3 DNA sequence: TGCAGTGCTAGTCACAGATGGAATTCACCCCTCCACTTT. The rearrangement uses TRBV20-1 and TRBJ1-6, with D uncertain. Looked up from germline, CDR1 is DFQATT and CDR2 is SNEGSKA (reference sequence). This CDR3 is built from 13 residues. V lost 3 bases to trimming and J lost 7 bases, with 10 bases between them.

This clonotype occurred a few times. A much larger clone lies a single base off, so this may be a read error. The chain combines TRBV7-8 with TRBJ1-1; 8 nucleotides agree with TRBD1. CDR3 length equals 17 residues. Germline values: CDR1 SGHVS, CDR2 FQNEAQ. CDR3 coding DNA: TGTGCCAGCGGCTTAGCGCGCAGGGGGCAAATGGCCACTGAAGCTTTCTTT. Translated: CASGLARRGQMATEAFF.

Notes on this clonotype: A much larger clone differs by one base, so this may be a read error. The rearrangement joins TRBV24-1 to TRBJ2-3; tentative D call: TRBD1 (7 bases). Germline V lookup: CDR1 KGHDR, CDR2 SFDVKD. The length of the CDR3 is 17 residues. CDR3 DNA sequence: TGTGCCACCAGTGGGGCAGGGGACGGGAGAAGGACAGGTACGCAGTATTTT. This codes for CATSGAGDGRRTGTQYF.

At least ten counts were recorded for this clonotype. This sequence joins TRBV5-8 and TRBJ2-3; TRBD2 is a possible D gene (5 bases). The CDR3 totals 15 residues. V lost 3 bases and J 2 bases, leaving 13 bases between the germline ends. Germline V gene sequence: CDR1 SGHTS, CDR2 YDEGEE. For the CDR3, the DNA is TGTGCCAGCAGCTCCGGAGGCAAGTTCACAGATACGCAGTATTTT. This gives the protein CASSSGGKFTDTQYF.

The chain joins TRBV12-3 or TRBV12-4 to TRBJ2-6; D ambiguous. V gave up 6 bases and J gave up 0 bases, with 9 bases separating them. The length of the CDR3 is 15 residues. This CDR3 reads CASSALSSGANVLTF. DNA of the CDR3: TGTGCCAGCAGCGCCTTATCCTCTGGGGCCAACGTCCTGACTTTC.

The chain joins TRBV20-1 to TRBJ2-5, with TRBD2 matching over 8 bases. In germline, CDR1 is DFQATT, CDR2 SNEGSKA (reference sequence). The CDR3 runs 13 residues. The V segment lost 5 bases and the J segment 5 bases; nucleotides outside the gene matches: 7. CDR3 DNA sequence: TGCAGTGCTCTTCCAGCGGGAGTGGAGACCCAGTACTTC. It specifies CSALPAGVETQYF.

This clonotype was observed many times. The chain is built from TRBV11-3 and TRBJ2-2; D is ambiguous. V lost 3 bases to trimming and J lost 6 bases, with 5 bases between them. CDR1 SGHNT and CDR2 YENEEA come from the germline V gene. This CDR3 is 12 amino acids long. The CDR3 sequence: CASSFRSGELFF. The CDR3 DNA follows: TGTGCCAGCAGCTTCCGTTCCGGGGAGCTGTTTTTT.

CDR3 amino acids: CASSLAGSSSTDTQYF. The CDR3 coding sequence is TGCGCCAGCAGCTTGGCAGGTTCTTCTAGCACAGATACGCAGTATTTT. The chain uses TRBV5-1 and TRBJ2-3; D uncertain. The CDR3 has 16 amino acids. The germline CDR1 and CDR2 sequences are SGHRS and YFSETQ. V was trimmed by 0 bases and J by 0 bases, leaving 11 bases between them.

This chain links TRBV18 with TRBJ1-4; 8 positions match TRBD1. There are 13 residues in the CDR3. Trimming took 3 bases from V and 8 from J; bases not matched to a gene: 2. Germline V gene data show CDR1 as KGHSH and CDR2 as LQKENI. CDR3 amino acids: CASSPTGAEKLFF. The CDR3 DNA reads TGTGCCAGCTCACCGACAGGGGCGGAAAAACTGTTTTTT.

This rearrangement joins TRBV3-1 to TRBJ2-1; TRBD2 matches at 14 bases. The CDR3 extends over 15 amino acids. The V gene's germline CDR1 is LGHDT and CDR2 YNNKEL (reference sequence). Trimming took 4 bases from V and 8 from J; bases not matched to a gene: 4. CDR3 coding DNA: TGTGCCAGCAGCCCGGGACTAGCGGGAGACTATGAGCAGTTCTTC. Amino acids: CASSPGLAGDYEQFF.

There are a few counts of this clonotype. The J gene is TRBJ2-1, the V gene TRBV20-1; 7 bases are shared with TRBD2. Germline CDR1 is DFQATT and CDR2 is SNEGSKA (reference sequence). V was pared by 3 bases and J by 0 bases, with 5 bases of the junction left unmatched. This CDR3 region has 15 residues. For the CDR3, the DNA is TGCAGTGCTAGGAGACTAGCTTTCTCCTACAATGAGCAGTTCTTC. Translated, it gives CSARRLAFSYNEQFF.

The J gene is TRBJ1-6, the V gene TRBV7-8; tentative D call: TRBD1 (6 bases). V dropped 3 bases and J dropped 9 bases, with 12 bases sitting between them. The germline gives CDR1 SGHVS, CDR2 FQNEAQ. The CDR3 consists of 14 residues. CDR3: CASSFRGFGSPLHF. The CDR3 coding sequence is TGTGCCAGCAGCTTTAGGGGGTTCGGTTCACCCCTCCACTTT. Full variable domain (remainder filled in from reference TRBV7-8 and TRBJ1-6): GAGVSQSPRYKVAKRGQDVALRCDPISGHVSLFWYQQALGQGPEFLTYFQNEAQLDKSGLPSDRFFAERPEGSVSTLKIQRTQQEDSAVYLCASSFRGFGSPLHFGNGTRLTVT.

This rearrangement joins TRBV7-2 to TRBJ2-3; 7 bases align to TRBD2. V trimming: 5 bases; J trimming: 4 bases; junction bases outside the gene matches: 9. The CDR3 has 15 amino acids. The V gene's germline CDR1 is SGHTA and CDR2 FQGNSA. The CDR3 DNA sequence: TGTGCCAGCAGCCCTGGTGGGAGGGAAGCAGATACGCAGTATTTT. Translated: CASSPGGREADTQYF.

The J gene is TRBJ1-2, the V gene TRBV4-1, with 10 bases fitting TRBD1. Germline V gene lookup returns CDR1 MGHRA and CDR2 YSYEKL. CDR3 length: 16 amino acids. The trim removed 0 bases at V and 8 bases at J, leaving 9 bases unmatched. The CDR3 loop reads CASSQDWFGTGVGYTF. In nucleotides, the CDR3 is TGCGCCAGCAGCCAAGATTGGTTCGGGACAGGGGTAGGCTACACCTTC.

This clonotype was recorded at least ten times. The CDR3 region is CAWSVSWGATEAFF. DNA of the CDR3: TGTGCCTGGAGTGTTTCATGGGGTGCCACTGAAGCTTTCTTT. This rearrangement joins TRBV30 to TRBJ1-1, with unresolved D. Germline assignment: CDR1 GTSNPN and CDR2 SVGIG (reference sequence). CDR3 length: 14 residues. V lost 0 bases to trimming and J lost 4 bases, with 12 bases between them.

This rearrangement joins TRBV4-3 to TRBJ2-5, with D possibly TRBD2 on 6 matching bases. There are 15 residues in the CDR3. From germline, CDR1 is LGHNA and CDR2 YSLEER. V dropped 0 bases and J dropped 4 bases, with 12 bases sitting between them. The CDR3 DNA is TGCGCCAGCAGCCAAGATCTGGAGGGAGTAGAGACCCAGTACTTC. It specifies CASSQDLEGVETQYF.

A note on this clonotype: One end of the junction fails to match germline, which may point to a read error. V is TRBV5-1 and J is TRBJ1-4; no reliable D call. CDR1 is SGHRS and CDR2 is YFSETQ in the germline V gene. CDR3 length equals 15 residues. CDR3 in DNA: TGCTCCAGCAGCTTGGTAGCGGGCGCTAATGAAAAACTGTTTTTT. This codes for CSSSLVAGANEKLFF.

This clonotype has at least ten counts. The chain combines TRBV30 with TRBJ1-4; 7 bases are shared with TRBD1. Trimming cost V 4 bases and J 5 bases; bases outside gene matches: 4. This CDR3 is 13 amino acids long. CDR1 and CDR2 from the germline V gene are GTSNPN and SVGIG (reference sequence). The CDR3 coding sequence is TGTGCCTGGAAGGACAGGAACAATGAAAAACTGTTTTTT. This codes for CAWKDRNNEKLFF.

This clonotype was recorded many times. The chain uses TRBV13 and TRBJ1-1; no definite D call. The germline gives CDR1 PRHDT, CDR2 FYEKMQ (reference sequence). The germline V and J ends were trimmed by 6 bases and 0 bases, with 14 bases remaining between them. The CDR3 loop spans 15 amino acids. CDR3 region: CASRAPVTLNTEAFF. The CDR3 nucleotides read TGTGCCAGCAGAGCTCCGGTGACTCTGAACACTGAAGCTTTCTTT. Supplemented by reference TRBV13 and TRBJ1-1, the full variable domain reads AAGVIQSPRHLIKEKRETATLKCYPIPRHDTVYWYQQGPGQDPQFLISFYEKMQSDKGSIPDRFSAQQFSDYHSELNMSSLELGDSALYFCASRAPVTLNTEAFFGQGTRLTVV.

This clonotype was picked up many times. The rearrangement links TRBV3-1 to TRBJ2-7, with unresolved D. The V end lost 0 bases, the J end lost 3 bases, and 9 bases lay between the germline ends. The CDR3 loop spans 14 amino acids. CDR1 is LGHDT, CDR2 YNNKEL, per germline (reference sequence). As DNA, the CDR3 is TGTGCCAGCAGCCAAGATTTGGAAGTCTACGAGCAGTACTTC. It yields the protein CASSQDLEVYEQYF.

The V call is TRBV5-1, the J call TRBJ1-4; D might be TRBD1 (5 bases). Germline values: CDR1 SGHRS, CDR2 YFSETQ. This CDR3 comprises 15 residues. The germline V and J ends were trimmed by 3 bases and 0 bases, with 9 bases remaining between them. DNA for the CDR3: TGCGCCAGCAGCTCAGGGACTACAACTAATGAAAAACTGTTTTTT. Its protein product is CASSSGTTTNEKLFF.

This clonotype has ten or more counts. The CDR3 region has the DNA TGCGCCAGCAGCTTGGTAGGTACCTGGGGTAGCGGCGAGCAGTACTTC. Protein product: CASSLVGTWGSGEQYF. This sequence joins TRBV5-1 and TRBJ2-7, with D maybe TRBD2 (6 bases). The CDR3 spans 16 residues. Germline values: CDR1 SGHRS, CDR2 YFSETQ. V lost 0 bases to trimming and J lost 6 bases, with 19 bases between them. Supplemented by reference TRBV5-1 and TRBJ2-7, the full variable domain reads KAGVTQTPRYLIKTRGQQVTLSCSPISGHRSVSWYQQTPGQGLQFLFEYFSETQRNKGNFPGRFSGRQFSNSRSEMNVSTLELGDSALYLCASSLVGTWGSGEQYFGPGTRLTVT.

This clonotype occurred many times. The rearrangement links TRBV12-3 or TRBV12-4 to TRBJ1-3; 7 nucleotides line up with TRBD1. This CDR3 has 15 residues. Trimming cost V 6 bases and J 0 bases; bases outside gene matches: 5. As DNA, the CDR3 is TGTGCCAGCAGACCCGGGACAGACTCTGGAAACACCATATATTTT. Its protein is CASRPGTDSGNTIYF.

The V gene is TRBV24-1, the J gene TRBJ2-5, with 8 bases lining up with TRBD1. Germline CDR1 is KGHDR and CDR2 is SFDVKD. With V trimmed by 1 base and J by 4 bases, 7 bases remained unmatched. The CDR3 extends over 16 amino acids. This CDR3 is CATSDFRSDRAETQYF. The CDR3 nucleotides read TGTGCCACCAGTGATTTTCGATCGGACAGGGCAGAGACCCAGTACTTC.

This clonotype occurred many times. CDR3 bases: TGTGCCAGCTCAAGGGCGCTTTGGCCCGTCGACTACGAGCAGTACTTC. Translated: CASSRALWPVDYEQYF. This chain connects TRBV18 to TRBJ2-7; no firm D call. CDR1 and CDR2 (germline): KGHSH, LQKENI. V was clipped by 5 bases and J by 3 bases, with 20 bases between them. This CDR3 is 16 amino acids long.

This clonotype has ten or more counts. This chain links TRBV20-1 with TRBJ2-7; 8 positions agree with TRBD1. V lost 2 bases, J lost 4 bases, and 10 bases stayed unmatched. Germline V lookup: CDR1 DFQATT, CDR2 SNEGSKA (reference sequence). The CDR3 spans 15 residues. CDR3: CSARSRTGRSYEQYF. The CDR3 coding sequence is TGCAGTGCTAGATCGAGGACAGGGAGAAGTTACGAGCAGTACTTC.

This chain links TRBV12-3 or TRBV12-4 with TRBJ1-3; D gene uncertain. This CDR3 has 16 amino acids. Trimming shortened V by 4 bases and J by 2 bases, and 15 bases separated the two germline ends. The CDR3 bases are TGTGCCAGCAGTTCTACGACATGGTCTACTGGAAACACCATATATTTT. It specifies CASSSTTWSTGNTIYF.

The V call is TRBV10-2, the J call TRBJ1-5; TRBD1 is a possible D gene (5 bases). Between the trimmed V and J ends, which lost 6 bases and 0 bases, there was a span of 12 bases. Germline V lookup: CDR1 WSHSY, CDR2 SAAADI. The CDR3 extends over 15 amino acids. The CDR3 DNA is TGCGCCAGCAGGATTGGGACGGGTAGCAATCAGCCCCAGCATTTT. Translating gives CASRIGTGSNQPQHF.